This TCR beta chain was documented in a study of blood T cells in healthy people across ages. The use of a sample-barcoded 5' primer and a J-beta primer mix characterized a second PCR of about 7 to 12 cycles. TCRdb called the 5' RACE reads again in MiXCR, with one record for every CDR3 protein. This sample has some 1.5 million distinct CDR3 sequences, with about 42% found just once. This CDR3 contains 15 residues. The germline CDR1 and CDR2 sequences are LGHNA and YNFKEQ. V lost 7 bases and J 4 bases, leaving 14 bases between the germline ends. The receptor was derived from a woman between 18 and 29 years old in good health. The source material was blood. The chain employs TRBV4-2 and TRBJ1-6; D gene uncertain. The CDR3 region is CASTAGGDYNSPLHF. DNA of the CDR3: TGTGCCAGCACCGCGGGCGGGGATTATAATTCACCCCTCCACTTT.